These 15 T cell receptor beta chains originate from one sample sequenced in a study of cytomegalovirus exposure and HLA in healthy donors. The PCR had 60 Vbeta and 13 Jbeta primers. Generated by immunoSEQ multiplex PCR, the TCRdb table keeps only in-frame clones and is missing some. The repertoire includes around 140,000 clones, around 86% of them detected once, and roughly 7.8% sits in the top ten. Sequencing was performed on PBMCs. Source of these receptors: a woman between 45 and 60 years old in good health and CMV-seropositive.

V gene TRBV7-8 combines with J gene TRBJ2-3; D perhaps matches TRBD1 (6 bases). The V end lost 5 bases, the J end lost 3 bases, and 15 bases lay between the germline ends. This CDR3 is 15 amino acids long. CDR1 is SGHVS, CDR2 FQNEAQ, per germline. The CDR3 protein is CASSKWTALTDTQYF. The CDR3 bases are TGTGCCAGCAGCAAATGGACAGCCCTTACAGATACGCAGTATTTT. The whole variable domain, filled in from reference TRBV7-8 and TRBJ2-3, reads GAGVSQSPRYKVAKRGQDVALRCDPISGHVSLFWYQQALGQGPEFLTYFQNEAQLDKSGLPSDRFFAERPEGSVSTLKIQRTQQEDSAVYLCASSKWTALTDTQYFGPGTRLTVL.

The chain is built from TRBV5-1 and TRBJ1-5, with a possible D match to TRBD1 (5 bases). Trimming took 4 bases from V and 2 from J, leaving 13 bases between them. The CDR3 loop spans 15 amino acids. Germline CDR1 and CDR2: SGHRS and YFSETQ. In DNA form, the CDR3 reads TGCGCCAGCAGCCTAGGGGTTGTGGGCAATCAGCCCCAGCATTTT. Translating it yields CASSLGVVGNQPQHF.

The chain carries TRBV28 and TRBJ1-2, with D uncertain. Germline values: CDR1 MDHEN, CDR2 SYDVKM. This CDR3 comprises 15 residues. The V and J ends lost 2 bases and 2 bases respectively, with 12 bases between them. This CDR3 reads CASSLRSRINYGYTF. CDR3 DNA: TGTGCCAGCAGTTTACGCTCCAGGATCAACTATGGCTACACCTTC.

The rearrangement joins TRBV5-1 to TRBJ2-7, with a weak D call TRBD1 (5 bases). Trimming stripped 5 bases from V and 2 bases from J, with 14 bases between. The CDR3 runs 14 residues. Germline assignment: CDR1 SGHRS and CDR2 YFSETQ. DNA for the CDR3: TGCGCCAGCAGTCCCGACAGTGTTCCCTACGAGCAGTACTTC. This sequence encodes CASSPDSVPYEQYF. The whole variable domain, filled in from reference TRBV5-1 and TRBJ2-7, reads KAGVTQTPRYLIKTRGQQVTLSCSPISGHRSVSWYQQTPGQGLQFLFEYFSETQRNKGNFPGRFSGRQFSNSRSEMNVSTLELGDSALYLCASSPDSVPYEQYFGPGTRLTVT.

The chain recombines TRBV2 with TRBJ1-5; no clear D. Per the germline V gene, CDR1 is SNHLY and CDR2 is FYNNEI. Trimming stripped 4 bases from V and 6 bases from J, with 13 bases between. The CDR3 extends over 14 amino acids. The CDR3 sequence is CASSVARWAQPQHF. CDR3 DNA: TGTGCCAGCAGTGTGGCCAGGTGGGCTCAGCCCCAGCATTTT.

The genes are TRBV5-1 and TRBJ2-3, with D maybe TRBD2 (6 bases). Germline CDR1 and CDR2: SGHRS and YFSETQ. The CDR3 spans 15 residues. V shed 0 bases and J shed 4 bases, with 12 bases lying between them. In nucleotides, the CDR3 is TGCGCCAGCAGCTTGGTTGGGGGGTCAGCAGATACGCAGTATTTT. This encodes CASSLVGGSADTQYF.

The chain recombines TRBV6-6 with TRBJ1-1; 8 nucleotides line up with TRBD1. Trimming at V came to 3 bases and at J to 1 base, leaving 4 bases not matched to a gene. From germline, CDR1 is MNHNY and CDR2 SVGAGI (reference sequence). The CDR3 runs 15 residues. CDR3 protein: CASSYSQGANTEAFF. The CDR3 nucleotides read TGTGCCAGCAGTTATTCTCAGGGGGCGAACACTGAAGCTTTCTTT.

For this clone: Relative to the germline gene, one junction end is altered; a read error may explain this. The rearrangement uses TRBV11-2 and TRBJ1-2; D is perhaps TRBD1 (5 bases). CDR1 and CDR2 from the germline V gene are SGHAT and FQNNGV. The CDR3 totals 13 residues. This CDR3 reads CASSLWGRGLPSF. The CDR3 DNA reads as TGTGCCAGCAGCTTATGGGGGAGGGGACTTCCATCCTTC.

The J gene is TRBJ2-7, the V gene TRBV2, with a tentative D call TRBD2 (7 bases). Germline V gene sequence: CDR1 SNHLY, CDR2 FYNNEI. CDR3 size: 15 residues. Between the trimmed V and J ends, which lost 10 bases and 0 bases, there was a span of 19 bases. CDR3 loop: CATIRTGGPSYEQYF. DNA of the CDR3: TGTGCCACTATTCGGACCGGGGGGCCCTCCTACGAGCAGTACTTC.

This chain joins TRBV2 and TRBJ2-1, with D possibly TRBD1 on 5 matching bases. Per the germline V gene, CDR1 is SNHLY and CDR2 is FYNNEI. This CDR3 comprises 13 residues. Trimming shortened V by 5 bases and J by 12 bases, and 17 bases separated the two germline ends. The chain's CDR3 is CASSYVPRGRQFF. The CDR3 DNA follows: TGTGCCAGCAGTTACGTTCCTAGGGGTCGGCAGTTCTTC.

The genes are TRBV9 and TRBJ1-2; 7 nucleotides align to TRBD1. Germline CDR1 is SGDLS and CDR2 is YYNGEE. The CDR3 loop spans 14 amino acids. Trimming at V came to 4 bases and at J to 4 bases, leaving 7 bases not matched to a gene. The CDR3 is CASSPHRGPYGYTF. CDR3 in DNA: TGTGCCAGCAGCCCCCACAGGGGCCCCTATGGCTACACCTTC.

In its sample, this clone was seen once. This chain's CDR3 is CASSSNTEAFF. In DNA form, the CDR3 reads TGTGCCAGCAGTTCTAACACTGAAGCTTTCTTT. The rearrangement links TRBV28 to TRBJ1-1; D uncertain. From germline, CDR1 is MDHEN and CDR2 SYDVKM. V lost 4 bases and J lost 2, with 2 bases in between. The CDR3 sequence is 11 residues long.

Regarding this clone: The identical CDR3 is also encoded by other nucleotide sequences in the sample. CDR3 nucleotide sequence: TGTGCCACCAGCAGAGTGAGGGGACAGCCCTACGAGCAGTACTTC. Its protein product is CATSRVRGQPYEQYF. The genes are TRBV15 and TRBJ2-7; 7 bases are shared with TRBD1. V shed 1 base, J shed 2 bases, and the junction held 5 bases outside the gene matches. Per germline, CDR1 LNHNV and CDR2 YYDKDF (reference sequence). CDR3 length: 15 residues.

The genes are TRBV18 and TRBJ2-5, with 7 bases identical to TRBD1. CDR3 length: 15 amino acids. CDR1 and CDR2 from the germline V gene are KGHSH and LQKENI. V shed 3 bases and J 1 base; nucleotides not matched to a gene: 5. The CDR3 protein is CASSPRQGTQETQYF. CDR3 coding DNA: TGTGCCAGCTCACCCCGACAGGGCACCCAAGAGACCCAGTACTTC. Complete variable domain (other parts from reference TRBV18 and TRBJ2-5): NAGVMQNPRHLVRRRGQEARLRCSPMKGHSHVYWYRQLPEEGLKFMVYLQKENIIDESGMPKERFSAEFPKEGPSILRIQQVVRGDSAAYFCASSPRQGTQETQYFGPGTRLLVL.

The CDR3 bases are TGTGCCAGCCCCACAGGGATAATGAACACTGAAGCTTTCTTT. It translates to CASPTGIMNTEAFF. The chain recombines TRBV2 with TRBJ1-1, with D perhaps matching TRBD1 (6 bases). Per germline, CDR1 SNHLY and CDR2 FYNNEI. V was trimmed by 8 bases and J by 0 bases, leaving 13 bases between them. The CDR3 is 14 amino acids. Looking up the rest from reference TRBV2 and TRBJ1-1 gives the full variable domain: EPEVTQTPSHQVTQMGQEVILRCVPISNHLYFYWYRQILGQKVEFLVSFYNNEISEKSEIFDDQFSVERPDGSNFTLKIRSTKLEDSAMYFCASPTGIMNTEAFFGQGTRLTVV.